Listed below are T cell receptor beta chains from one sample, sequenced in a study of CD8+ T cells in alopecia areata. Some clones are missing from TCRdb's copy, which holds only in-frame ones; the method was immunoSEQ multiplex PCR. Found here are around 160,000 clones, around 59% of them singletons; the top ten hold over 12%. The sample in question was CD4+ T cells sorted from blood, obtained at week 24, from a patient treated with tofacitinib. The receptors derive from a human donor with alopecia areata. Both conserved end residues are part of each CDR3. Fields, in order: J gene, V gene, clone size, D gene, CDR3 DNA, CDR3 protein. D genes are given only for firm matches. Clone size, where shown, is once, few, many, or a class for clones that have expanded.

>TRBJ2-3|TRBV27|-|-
TGTGCCAGCAGTTTGGGGGTCCGTGTAGATACGCAGTATTTT
CASSLGVRVDTQYF
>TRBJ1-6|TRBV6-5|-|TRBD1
TGTGCCAGCAGTACGGGACAGGCTTCTCATTCACCCCTCCACTTT
CASSTGQASHSPLHF
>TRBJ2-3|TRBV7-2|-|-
TGTGCCAGCAGCCAAACAAGGACTATAGATACGCAGTATTTT
CASSQTRTIDTQYF
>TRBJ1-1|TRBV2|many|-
TGTGCCAGCAGTGAAAGTTCCGGGGCCGGAGCACCTTTCTTT
CASSESSGAGAPFF
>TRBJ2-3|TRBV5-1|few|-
TGCGCCAGCAGCTTGGATCGGAAGTTCACAGATACGCAGTATTTT
CASSLDRKFTDTQYF
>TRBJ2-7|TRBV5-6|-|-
TGTGCCAGCAGCTCCACCCCCCTCTACGAGCAGTACTTC
CASSSTPLYEQYF
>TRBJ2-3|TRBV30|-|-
TGTGCCTGGAGTGTAGGGGTCACAGATACGCAGTATTTT
CAWSVGVTDTQYF
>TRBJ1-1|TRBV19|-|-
TGTGCCAGTAGTTCTAACAGGAACACTGAAGCTTTCTTT
CASSSNRNTEAFF
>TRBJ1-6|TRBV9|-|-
TGTGCCAGCAGCGTAGCTGAGGTTAATTCACCCCTCCACTTT
CASSVAEVNSPLHF
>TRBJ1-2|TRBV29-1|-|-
-
CSVGRGSGTF
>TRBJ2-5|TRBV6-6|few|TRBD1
TGTGCCAGCAGTCGACAACAGGGGGTGATGGGAGAGACCCAGTACTTC
CASSRQQGVMGETQYF
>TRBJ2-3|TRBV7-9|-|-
TGTGCCATCCTACGTGGCACAGATACGCAGTATTTT
CAILRGTDTQYF
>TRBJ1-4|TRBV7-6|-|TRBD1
TGTGCCAGCAGCACAGACAGGGGATTCGAAAAACTGTTTTTT
CASSTDRGFEKLFF
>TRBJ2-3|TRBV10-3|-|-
TGTGCCATCAGTGAGTCGGGGGAAGGTACGCAGTATTTT
CAISESGEGTQYF
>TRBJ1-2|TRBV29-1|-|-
TGCAGCGTTGATCTTACAGCCAATAACTATGGCTACACCTTC
CSVDLTANNYGYTF
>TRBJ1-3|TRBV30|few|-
TGTGCCTGGAGTGTACGGGCAGCCTCTGGAAACACCATATATTTT
CAWSVRAASGNTIYF
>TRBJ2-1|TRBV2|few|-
TGTGCCAGCGGAAGAAGGGATGAGCAGTTCTTC
CASGRRDEQFF
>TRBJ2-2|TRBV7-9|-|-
TGTGCCAGCAGAGATATGAATAGGGGTTTGGGCACCGGGGAGCTGTTTTTT
CASRDMNRGLGTGELFF
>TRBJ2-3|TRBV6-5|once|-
TGTGCCAGCAGTTACGGCAGCGGAGGGGCAGATACGCAGTATTTT
CASSYGSGGADTQYF
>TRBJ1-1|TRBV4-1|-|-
TGCGCCAGCAGCCAAGATCGCACAGGAATGAACACTGAAGCTTTCTTT
CASSQDRTGMNTEAFF
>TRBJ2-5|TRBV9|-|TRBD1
TGTGCCAGCAGCATGGGACAGCGCAGGGAGACCCAGTACTTC
CASSMGQRRETQYF
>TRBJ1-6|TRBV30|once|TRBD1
TGTGCCTGCCTAACAGGGGGTGGGAATTCACCCCTCCACTTT
CACLTGGGNSPLHF
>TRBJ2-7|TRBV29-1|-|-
TGCAGCGTCCAAACCGAGGGGACTCCGAGACACGAGCAGTACTTC
CSVQTEGTPRHEQYF
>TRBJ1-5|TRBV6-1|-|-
TGTGCCAGCATGGTCTCGACAGCTCAGCCCCAGCATTTT
CASMVSTAQPQHF
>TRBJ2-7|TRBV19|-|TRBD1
TGTGCCAGTAGTATCGGGACAGGGCGATACGAGCAGTACTTC
CASSIGTGRYEQYF
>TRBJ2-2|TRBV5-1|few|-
TGCGCCAGCAGCTTGGAGTCCGGGGAGCTGTTTTTT
CASSLESGELFF
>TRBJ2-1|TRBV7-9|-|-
TGTGCCAGCAGTCCGGGGGGCCCTTTACCAGACTATGAGCAGTTCTTC
CASSPGGPLPDYEQFF
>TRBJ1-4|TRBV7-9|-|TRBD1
TGTGCCAGCAGCTCACCCAGACAGGGTCGAAATGAAAAACTGTTTTTT
CASSSPRQGRNEKLFF
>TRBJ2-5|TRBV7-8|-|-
TGTGCCAGCAGCGTTAGCGAGACCCAGTACTTC
CASSVSETQYF
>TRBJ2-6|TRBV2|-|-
TGTGCCAGCAATCTGGCACCTGGGGCCAACGTCCTGACTTTC
CASNLAPGANVLTF
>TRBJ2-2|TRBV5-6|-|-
TGTGCCAGCAGCTTGCAGGCCACCGGGGAGCTGTTTTTT
CASSLQATGELFF
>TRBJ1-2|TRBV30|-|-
TGTGCCTGGGACGGCCACGCAGCTAACTATGGCTACACCTTC
CAWDGHAANYGYTF
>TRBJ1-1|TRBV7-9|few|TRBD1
TGTGCCAGCAGCTCGTACGGGACAGGGGCGAGCACTGAAGCTTTCTTT
CASSSYGTGASTEAFF
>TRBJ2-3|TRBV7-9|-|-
TGTGCCAGCCTTTCCCAGGCGAGGGATACGCAGTATTTT
CASLSQARDTQYF
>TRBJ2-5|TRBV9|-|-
TGTGCCAGCAGCGTAGCTCAGGGCCGTGATACCCAGTACTTC
CASSVAQGRDTQYF
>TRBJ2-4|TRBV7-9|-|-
TGTGCCAGCAGCTTAGCGACCGGGACGCAAAACATTCAGTACTTC
CASSLATGTQNIQYF
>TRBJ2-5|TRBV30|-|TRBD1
TGTGCCTGGAGTAAAAAGACAGGGAGTGGTGAGACCCAGTACTTC
CAWSKKTGSGETQYF
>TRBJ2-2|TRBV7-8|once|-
TGTGCCAGCAGCTTAGCCGTTTTGTCCACCGGGGAGCTGTTTTTT
CASSLAVLSTGELFF
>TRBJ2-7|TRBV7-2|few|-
TGTGCCAGCAGCTTCCCCAGGGGAGGTGGAGGGGAGCAGTACTTC
CASSFPRGGGGEQYF
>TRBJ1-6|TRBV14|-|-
TGTGCCAGCAGCCGACGCAGCCCGAGCTCCTATAATTCACCCCTCCACTTT
CASSRRSPSSYNSPLHF
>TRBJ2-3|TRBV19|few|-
TGTGCCAGTAGTCCGGGCCCCCGGTCGGATACGCAGTATTTT
CASSPGPRSDTQYF
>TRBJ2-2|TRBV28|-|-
TGTGCCAGCAGAACCCCCCGGAACACCGGGGAGCTGTTTTTT
CASRTPRNTGELFF
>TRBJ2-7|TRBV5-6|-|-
TGTGCCAGCAGCTCAAGCGTCGAGCAGTACTTC
CASSSSVEQYF
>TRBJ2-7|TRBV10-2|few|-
TGCGCCAGCCAAGGGGGGAACTACGAGCAGTACTTC
CASQGGNYEQYF
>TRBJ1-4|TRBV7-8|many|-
TGTGCCATGGGGGCAACTAATGAAAAACTGTTTTTT
CAMGATNEKLFF
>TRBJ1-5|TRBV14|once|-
TGTGCCAGCAGCATGAATAGCAATCAGCCCCAGCATTTT
CASSMNSNQPQHF
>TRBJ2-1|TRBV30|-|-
TGTGCCTGGAGTACCCTTTCTGGATACAATGAGCAGTTCTTC
CAWSTLSGYNEQFF
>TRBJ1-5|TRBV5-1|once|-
TGCGCCAGCAGCTTCAGAAGCGGCGTAGGTCAGCCCCAGCATTTT
CASSFRSGVGQPQHF